This T cell receptor beta chain came from a study of chronic HIV infection and antiretroviral therapy. This clonotype came up once. This could be a read error, since a much larger clone is one nucleotide away. In this CDR3 the conserved last residue, phenylalanine or tryptophan, is missing, so a read error is likely. TCRdb independently ran MiXCR on the 5' RACE reads; one entry per CDR3 protein. The sample has tens of thousands of distinct CDR3 sequences; about 8.9% are singletons. The V gene lost 7 bases and the J gene lost 8 bases, with 15 bases spanning the gap. Germline V gene sequence: CDR1 MGHDK, CDR2 SYGVNS. CDR3 size: 13 residues.

The genes are TRBV25-1 and TRBJ2-1; D call uncertain. The source material was peripheral blood. The clonotype originates from an adult who had HIV and had not received antiretroviral therapy, or was an uninfected healthy control (not recorded which). CDR3 nucleotide sequence: TGTGCCAGCATCGGAACGTCCGTCGATGAGCAGTTCTTA. This sequence encodes CASIGTSVDEQFL.